Reported below is one TCR beta chain. This record belongs to a study of shared clonotypes between healthy human individuals. CDR1 and CDR2 from the germline V gene are SGHDT and YYEEEE. The CDR3 contains 15 residues. Trimming at V came to 1 base and at J to 4 bases, leaving 3 bases not matched to a gene. Method: immunoSEQ multiplex PCR; TCRdb's copy keeps in-frame clones and lacks some. The data show some 1,400,000 clones, 96% seen once. The TCR was taken from a man aged 25 to 45 in good health. This chain links TRBV5-6 with TRBJ2-3; 10 bases align to TRBD1. Sequencing input: naive CD4+ T cells sorted from blood. Documented subset: CD45RA+ positively selected. DNA for the CDR3: TGTGCCAGCAGCTTGACGACAGGGGGCGCAGATACGCAGTATTTT. It codes for CASSLTTGGADTQYF.